The present T cell receptor (beta chain) was sequenced within a study of blood T cells in healthy people across ages. CDR1 MNHNS and CDR2 SASEGT come from the germline V gene. The CDR3 covers 18 residues. Primers used in a second PCR of about 7 to 12 cycles were a sample-barcoded 5' primer and a J-beta primer mix. The authors tagged each cDNA molecule using a template-switch adaptor with 12 random nucleotides. There were at least 3 million CDR3-containing paired-end reads obtained from each sample. TCRdb recomputed calls from the 5' RACE reads with MiXCR, one row per CDR3 protein. In the table there are roughly 1,100,000 distinct CDR3 sequences, about 23% of which are singletons. On this clonotype: The junction shows a germline mismatch at one end, possibly a read error.

These sequences were also reported in another study, on T cells of mothers and their children. That publication notes: Donation involved three healthy Caucasian mothers and the six children that they had.

The sequence was obtained from a girl aged 2-10 years in good health. Sequencing was carried out using blood. The chain has TRBV6-1 and TRBJ2-3; the match to TRBD2 covers 11 bases. This CDR3 reads CAGSPHLPSGGPTDTQYF. The CDR3 DNA reads TGTGCCGGCAGTCCCCACTTGCCTAGCGGGGGGCCCACAGATACGCAGTATTTT.